The 21 T cell receptor beta chains below all came from one sample that was sequenced in a study of shared clonotypes between healthy human individuals. Libraries were prepared by immunoSEQ multiplex PCR; TCRdb keeps only in-frame clonotypes and omits some of them. The table lists roughly 2.5 million clones, 85% to 95% of them singletons. The sample was naive CD4+ T cells sorted from blood. The subset denotes: CD45RA+ positively selected. The receptors originated from a young man in good health.

The chain carries TRBV7-2 and TRBJ2-2; 11 nucleotides line up with TRBD2. Trimming at V came to 5 bases and at J to 3 bases, leaving 2 bases not matched to a gene. This CDR3 comprises 15 residues. Germline CDR1 is SGHTA and CDR2 is FQGNSA. CDR3 region: CASSRGLADTGELFF. As DNA, the CDR3 is TGTGCCAGCAGCAGGGGACTAGCGGACACCGGGGAGCTGTTTTTT.

V gene TRBV13 combines with J gene TRBJ2-7, with TRBD2 as a possible D gene (6 bases). Trimming shortened V by 5 bases and J by 2 bases, and 13 bases separated the two germline ends. The CDR3 sequence is 14 residues long. Germline CDR1 PRHDT, CDR2 FYEKMQ (reference sequence). Written as DNA, the CDR3 is TGTGCCAGCAGCCCTCCGGGGGTCCCCTACGAGCAGTACTTC. Translated, it gives CASSPPGVPYEQYF.

Worth noting for this clone: The same CDR3 also results from other DNA sequences found in this sample. This chain joins TRBV9 and TRBJ1-1, with no clear D. Germline loops: CDR1 SGDLS, CDR2 YYNGEE. Trimming stripped 3 bases from V and 0 bases from J, with 12 bases between. This CDR3 contains 15 residues. CDR3 region: CASSAGGGLNTEAFF. Here the CDR3 DNA reads TGTGCCAGCAGCGCTGGTGGAGGACTGAACACTGAAGCTTTCTTT. Variable domain in full (rest from reference TRBV9 and TRBJ1-1): DSGVTQTPKHLITATGQRVTLRCSPRSGDLSVYWYQQSLDQGLQFLIQYYNGEERAKGNILERFSAQQFPDLHSELNLSSLELGDSALYFCASSAGGGLNTEAFFGQGTRLTVV.

V usage is TRBV19 and J usage is TRBJ2-2, with D tentatively TRBD1 (5 bases). The CDR3 is made up of 14 amino acids. Germline V gene lookup returns CDR1 LNHDA and CDR2 SQIVND (reference sequence). The V gene lost 8 bases and the J gene lost 7 bases, with 17 bases spanning the gap. CDR3 amino acids: CASFDVGVGGELFF. The CDR3 coding sequence is TGTGCCAGTTTCGACGTAGGGGTAGGCGGGGAGCTGTTTTTT. Based on the CDR3 plus reference TRBV19 and TRBJ2-2, the full variable domain is DGGITQSPKYLFRKEGQNVTLSCEQNLNHDAMYWYRQDPGQGLRLIYYSQIVNDFQKGDIAEGYSVSREKKESFPLTVTSAQKNPTAFYLCASFDVGVGGELFFGEGSRLTVL.

The chain combines TRBV29-1 with TRBJ2-7, with D possibly matching TRBD2 (5 bases). Trimming took 5 bases from V and 3 from J, leaving 14 bases between them. Germline lookup yields CDR1 SQVTM and CDR2 ANQGSEA. This CDR3 has 13 amino acids. CDR3 sequence reads: CSVRPGKRYEQYF. The CDR3 region has the DNA TGCAGCGTTCGCCCCGGGAAACGCTACGAGCAGTACTTC.

Points on this clone: In the same sample, other DNA sequences code for this CDR3. This chain uses TRBV5-1 with TRBJ2-3; 7 bases are shared with TRBD2. Per the germline V gene, CDR1 is SGHRS and CDR2 is YFSETQ. The CDR3 is made up of 15 amino acids. The J segment lost 1 base and the V segment lost 1 base, leaving 3 bases of the junction unmatched. CDR3 in DNA: TGCGCCAGCAGCTTGTCAAGCGGGGGCACAGATACGCAGTATTTT. As protein: CASSLSSGGTDTQYF. Full variable domain (outside the CDR3, taken from reference TRBV5-1 and TRBJ2-3): KAGVTQTPRYLIKTRGQQVTLSCSPISGHRSVSWYQQTPGQGLQFLFEYFSETQRNKGNFPGRFSGRQFSNSRSEMNVSTLELGDSALYLCASSLSSGGTDTQYFGPGTRLTVL.

The DNA for the CDR3 is TGCGCCAGCAGTCTACAACCGGGACAGGGGGCCTCCGAGCAGTACTTC. It translates to CASSLQPGQGASEQYF. The chain joins TRBV5-1 to TRBJ2-7, with 12 bases aligning to TRBD1. The junction had 12 bases not matched to a gene; V was cut back by 5 bases and J by 6 bases. From germline, CDR1 is SGHRS and CDR2 YFSETQ. CDR3 length: 16 residues.

J is TRBJ2-7 and V is TRBV6-5, with 7 positions matching TRBD2. Germline CDR1 and CDR2: MNHEY and SVGAGI. After removal of 2 bases from V and 3 bases from J, the junction contained 4 bases not matched to a gene. The CDR3 has 14 amino acids. CDR3 in amino acids: CASSYGRGNYEQYF. As DNA, the CDR3 is TGTGCCAGCAGTTACGGGCGGGGGAACTACGAGCAGTACTTC.

The chain carries TRBV19 and TRBJ2-3; no definite D call. Per germline, CDR1 LNHDA and CDR2 SQIVND (reference sequence). This CDR3 contains 14 residues. V lost 4 bases and J 2 bases, leaving 10 bases between the germline ends. CDR3 in DNA: TGTGCCAGTAGTAGTCTTAAGATCACAGATACGCAGTATTTT. Translated: CASSSLKITDTQYF.

This clone was seen a single time. V usage is TRBV6-5 and J usage is TRBJ1-5; D gene unclear. Between the trimmed V and J ends, which lost 6 bases and 3 bases, there was a span of 15 bases. Per germline, CDR1 MNHEY and CDR2 SVGAGI. The CDR3 length is 15 residues. The CDR3 region has the DNA TGTGCCAGCAGACCATTGGACCGATTCAATCAGCCCCAGCATTTT. Amino acids: CASRPLDRFNQPQHF.

V gene TRBV10-3 combines with J gene TRBJ2-1, with 10 nucleotides matching TRBD2. CDR3 length equals 16 residues. Trimming cost V 3 bases and J 9 bases; bases outside gene matches: 11. CDR1 and CDR2 from the germline V gene are ENHRY and SYGVKD. This CDR3 is CAISEGLAVTKGEQFF. CDR3 nucleotide sequence: TGTGCCATCAGTGAAGGACTAGCGGTAACAAAAGGTGAGCAGTTCTTC.

The chain employs TRBV11-2 and TRBJ1-1, with 10 bases identical to TRBD1. The J segment lost 4 bases and the V segment lost 0 bases, leaving 5 bases of the junction unmatched. This CDR3 has 16 residues. Germline values: CDR1 SGHAT, CDR2 FQNNGV. The CDR3 nucleotides read TGTGCCAGCAGCTTAGAGGCCGGGACAGGGGTCACTGAAGCTTTCTTT. Protein product: CASSLEAGTGVTEAFF.

The chain links TRBV7-8 to TRBJ1-2, with no clear D. The CDR3 consists of 14 residues. V lost 1 base and J 4 bases, leaving 10 bases between the germline ends. Germline CDR1 reads SGHVS; CDR2 reads FQNEAQ. The CDR3 sequence: CASSLESQSYGYTF. The CDR3 DNA reads TGTGCCAGCAGCTTAGAGAGCCAGAGCTATGGCTACACCTTC.

This sequence joins TRBV5-5 and TRBJ2-6, with D unclear. V lost 4 bases, J lost 2 bases, and 7 bases lay in between. CDR3 length: 14 residues. Germline V lookup: CDR1 SGHKS, CDR2 YYEKEE (reference sequence). CDR3 DNA: TGTGCCAGCAGCCCGGTGGCTGGGGCCAACGTCCTGACTTTC. Protein sequence: CASSPVAGANVLTF.

The gene calls are TRBV2 and TRBJ2-2, with 10 bases fitting TRBD2. The CDR3 runs 16 residues. V trimming: 6 bases; J trimming: 7 bases; junction bases outside the gene matches: 11. In germline, CDR1 is SNHLY, CDR2 FYNNEI. The CDR3 DNA sequence: TGTGCCAGCAGGACTGGGCTAGCGGGGGATGTCGGGGAGCTGTTTTTT. It encodes CASRTGLAGDVGELFF.

The rearrangement links TRBV30 to TRBJ1-2, with 7 positions matching TRBD1. The trim removed 2 bases at V and 7 bases at J, leaving 10 bases unmatched. Germline values: CDR1 GTSNPN, CDR2 SVGIG (reference sequence). There are 14 residues in the CDR3. The CDR3 nucleotides read TGTGCCTGGAGTCGGACAGGCCTCATGGGTGGCTACACCTTC. Its protein product is CAWSRTGLMGGYTF.

The V and J genes are TRBV7-2 and TRBJ2-6; maybe TRBD1 (6 bases). The CDR3 totals 18 residues. Trimming cost V 1 base and J 4 bases, with 17 bases left between them. Germline CDR1 and CDR2: SGHTA and FQGNSA. The CDR3 loop reads CASSLVPGALSGANVLTF. The CDR3 nucleotides read TGTGCCAGCAGCTTAGTCCCAGGGGCGTTGTCAGGGGCCAACGTCCTGACTTTC.

This chain uses TRBV6-1 with TRBJ2-3; possible D gene TRBD1, 6 bases. The CDR3 has 16 residues. V dropped 2 bases and J dropped 4 bases, with 16 bases sitting between them. Germline V CDR1 and CDR2: MNHNS, SASEGT. The CDR3 reads CASSETFNRVSDTQYF. CDR3 DNA sequence: TGTGCCAGCAGTGAAACCTTTAACAGGGTTTCAGATACGCAGTATTTT.

This sequence joins TRBV6-1 and TRBJ2-7; D remains unclear. The CDR3 runs to 14 residues. Germline CDR1 and CDR2: MNHNS and SASEGT. Between the trimmed V and J ends, which lost 0 bases and 1 base, there was a span of 7 bases. The CDR3 DNA reads TGTGCCAGCAGTGAAGCTTCACCTTCCTACGAGCAGTACTTC. Translated, it gives CASSEASPSYEQYF.

Note on this clone: Other nucleotide sequences in the sample specify the same CDR3. The chain's CDR3 is CASSSPGDTQYF. CDR3 coding DNA: TGTGCCAGCAGCTCCCCGGGGGATACGCAGTATTTT. The rearrangement uses TRBV6-5 and TRBJ2-3, with D possibly matching TRBD2 (5 bases). CDR3 length: 12 amino acids. Germline loops: CDR1 MNHEY, CDR2 SVGAGI. The germline V and J ends were trimmed by 6 bases and 6 bases, with 10 bases remaining between them.

The chain has TRBV27 and TRBJ1-5; D unclear. CDR3 length equals 17 residues. Germline V gene sequence: CDR1 MNHEY, CDR2 SMNVEV (reference sequence). Trimming stripped 8 bases from V and 0 bases from J, with 20 bases between. DNA of the CDR3: TGTGCCAGCTCCCTATCTGCCAAGGTAAATAGCAATCAGCCCCAGCATTTT. Protein sequence: CASSLSAKVNSNQPQHF.